Listed here are 13 T cell receptor beta chains from one sample, sequenced in a study of T cell responses to AZD1222 COVID-19 vaccine. Measured with immunoSEQ multiplex PCR; TCRdb has only the in-frame clones, and not every one. Here the sample spans 170,000 or so clones, 90% being singletons. The sequencing here drew on peripheral blood, taken on day 0 of AZD1222 vaccination. The origin of the receptors is an adult in good health.

Remarks on this clone: A read error may produce the germline difference seen at one junction end. The chain recombines TRBV6-2 or TRBV6-3 with TRBJ1-4, with a tentative D call TRBD1 (5 bases). CDR3 length equals 12 residues. Germline V lookup: CDR1 MNHEY, CDR2 SVGEGT. In DNA, the CDR3 is TGTGCCAGCAGTCCGAACTACGGGGCAGGCCATTTT. Amino acid sequence: CASSPNYGAGHF.

CDR3 protein: CASSSGTGAYEQYF. In nucleotides, the CDR3 is TGCGCCAGCAGCTCCGGGACAGGGGCCTACGAGCAGTACTTC. V usage is TRBV4-3 and J usage is TRBJ2-7; the match to TRBD1 covers 10 bases. V shed 5 bases and J 2 bases; nucleotides not matched to a gene: 3. CDR1 LGHNA and CDR2 YSLEER come from the germline V gene. CDR3 length equals 14 residues.

V and J are TRBV5-4 and TRBJ2-7; TRBD1 matches 11 bases. With 4 bases clipped from V and 7 bases from J, the junction kept 10 bases outside the gene matches. Germline CDR1 and CDR2: SGHNT and YYREEE (reference sequence). The CDR3 is 15 residues long. The CDR3 here is CASSLSGTGGGEQYF. The CDR3 bases are TGTGCCAGCAGCCTATCCGGGACAGGGGGTGGAGAGCAGTACTTC.

The chain links TRBV18 to TRBJ1-2; the D gene is possibly TRBD1 (6 bases). Trimming shortened V by 3 bases and J by 14 bases, and 16 bases separated the two germline ends. Per the germline V gene, CDR1 is KGHSH and CDR2 is LQKENI. The CDR3 is 12 amino acids. The DNA of the CDR3 is TGTGCCAGCTCACCCCCGGGGACAAAAATGACCTTC. Encoded protein: CASSPPGTKMTF.

The J gene is TRBJ2-2, the V gene TRBV19; D gene uncertain. The CDR3 runs to 13 residues. Germline V lookup: CDR1 LNHDA, CDR2 SQIVND (reference sequence). V lost 5 bases, J lost 7 bases, and 11 bases lay in between. The CDR3 DNA follows: TGTGCCAGTAGTCTACCACCCGGCGGGGAGCTGTTTTTT. Translating gives CASSLPPGGELFF.

The chain joins TRBV20-1 to TRBJ1-5, with 7 bases aligning to TRBD1. The germline V gene encodes CDR1 DFQATT and CDR2 SNEGSKA (reference sequence). V was pared by 3 bases and J by 6 bases, with 11 bases of the junction left unmatched. The CDR3 runs 15 residues. The CDR3 loop is CSASGEGGVFQPQHF. CDR3 DNA sequence: TGCAGTGCTAGTGGTGAAGGGGGCGTATTTCAGCCCCAGCATTTT.

The V gene is TRBV5-4, the J gene TRBJ2-7; 7 nucleotides line up with TRBD1. This CDR3 contains 15 residues. V trimming: 2 bases; J trimming: 3 bases; junction bases outside the gene matches: 8. Germline V CDR1 and CDR2: SGHNT, YYREEE (reference sequence). This CDR3 is CASSFRTGEIYEQYF. The CDR3 DNA is TGTGCCAGCAGCTTCAGGACAGGCGAAATCTACGAGCAGTACTTC. Complete variable domain (other parts from reference TRBV5-4 and TRBJ2-7): ETGVTQSPTHLIKTRGQQVTLRCSSQSGHNTVSWYQQALGQGPQFIFQYYREEENGRGNFPPRFSGLQFPNYSSELNVNALELDDSALYLCASSFRTGEIYEQYFGPGTRLTVT.

This clone has a handful of counts. The gene calls are TRBV7-6 and TRBJ1-6, with D unresolved. The CDR3 is 14 amino acids. Trimming left V 2 bases short and J 7 bases short, with 9 bases between. Germline V gene sequence: CDR1 SGHVS, CDR2 FNYEAQ. The CDR3 loop is CASSLRRENSPLHF. The DNA for the CDR3 is TGTGCCAGCAGCTTACGGAGAGAAAATTCACCCCTCCACTTT.

The chain links TRBV9 to TRBJ2-2; TRBD1 might be the D (5 bases). The germline CDR1 and CDR2 sequences are SGDLS and YYNGEE. The CDR3 extends over 12 amino acids. Trimming pared 3 bases from V and 6 bases from J, leaving 6 bases between. CDR3 region: CASSEGPGELFF. In DNA, the CDR3 is TGTGCCAGCAGCGAGGGGCCCGGGGAGCTGTTTTTT.

The V call is TRBV6-5, the J call TRBJ1-2; a possible D gene is TRBD1 (5 bases). Between the trimmed V and J ends, which lost 5 bases and 4 bases, there was a span of 14 bases. This CDR3 has 14 residues. Germline V gene sequence: CDR1 MNHEY, CDR2 SVGAGI. The CDR3 loop reads CASSLPGGTYGYTF. The CDR3 DNA reads as TGTGCCAGCAGTCTTCCGGGGGGGACCTATGGCTACACCTTC.

The CDR3 reads CASSLLIYSEQYF. The CDR3 DNA reads as TGTGCCAGCAGCTTATTAATCTATAGCGAGCAGTACTTC. The chain has TRBV7-2 and TRBJ2-7; D is unclear. CDR3 length equals 13 residues. CDR1 SGHTA and CDR2 FQGNSA come from the germline V gene. Trimming removed 2 bases at V and 6 bases at J, with 11 bases between.

This chain uses TRBV6-5 with TRBJ1-1; no definite D call. The CDR3 is 12 residues long. CDR1 is MNHEY and CDR2 is SVGAGI in the germline V gene. Trimming removed 6 bases from V and 2 bases from J, with 7 bases in between. CDR3 DNA: TGTGCCAGCAGGATGGTTAACACTGAAGCTTTCTTT. This codes for CASRMVNTEAFF.

This chain connects TRBV7-2 to TRBJ2-3; 7 nucleotides line up with TRBD2. Germline values: CDR1 SGHTA, CDR2 FQGNSA. The CDR3 extends over 18 amino acids. Germline trimming cut 5 bases from V and 2 bases from J; bases unmatched to any gene: 16. This CDR3 is CASSKSRDYRRPTDTQYF. DNA of the CDR3: TGTGCCAGCAGCAAGAGCCGGGACTACCGCCGACCCACAGATACGCAGTATTTT.